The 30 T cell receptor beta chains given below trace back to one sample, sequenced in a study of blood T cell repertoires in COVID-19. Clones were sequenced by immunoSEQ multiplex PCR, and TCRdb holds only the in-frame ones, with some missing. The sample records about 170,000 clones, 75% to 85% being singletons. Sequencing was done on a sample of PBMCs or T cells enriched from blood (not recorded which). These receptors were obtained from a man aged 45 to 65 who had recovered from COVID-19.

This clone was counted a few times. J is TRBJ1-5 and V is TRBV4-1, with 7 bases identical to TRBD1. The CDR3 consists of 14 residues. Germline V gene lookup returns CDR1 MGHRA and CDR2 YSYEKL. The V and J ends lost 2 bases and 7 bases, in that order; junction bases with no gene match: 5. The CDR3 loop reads CASSQRQGFQPQHF. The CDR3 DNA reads TGCGCCAGCAGCCAAAGACAGGGTTTCCAGCCCCAGCATTTT.

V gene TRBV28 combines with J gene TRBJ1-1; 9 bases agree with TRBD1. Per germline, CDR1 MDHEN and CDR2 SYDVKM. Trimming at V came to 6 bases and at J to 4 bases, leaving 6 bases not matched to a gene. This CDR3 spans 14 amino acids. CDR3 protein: CASRPGQGRTEAFF. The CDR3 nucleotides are TGTGCCAGCAGACCGGGACAGGGTCGCACTGAAGCTTTCTTT.

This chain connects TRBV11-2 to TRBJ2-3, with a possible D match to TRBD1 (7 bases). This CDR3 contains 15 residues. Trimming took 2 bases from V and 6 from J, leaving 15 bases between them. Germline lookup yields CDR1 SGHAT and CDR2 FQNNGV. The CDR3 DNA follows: TGTGCCAGCAGCTTAAGCCAGGGGGGTTTCGATACGCAGTATTTT. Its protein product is CASSLSQGGFDTQYF.

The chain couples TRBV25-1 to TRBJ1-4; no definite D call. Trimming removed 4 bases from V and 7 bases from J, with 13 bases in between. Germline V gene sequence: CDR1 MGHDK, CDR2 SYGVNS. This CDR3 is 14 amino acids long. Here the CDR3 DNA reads TGTGCCAGCAGTGGAGAGGGCGGGGTTGAAAAACTGTTTTTT. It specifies CASSGEGGVEKLFF. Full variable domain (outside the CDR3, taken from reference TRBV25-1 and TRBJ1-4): EADIYQTPRYLVIGTGKKITLECSQTMGHDKMYWYQQDPGMELHLIHYSYGVNSTEKGDLSSESTVSRIRTEHFPLTLESARPSHTSQYLCASSGEGGVEKLFFGSGTQLSVL.

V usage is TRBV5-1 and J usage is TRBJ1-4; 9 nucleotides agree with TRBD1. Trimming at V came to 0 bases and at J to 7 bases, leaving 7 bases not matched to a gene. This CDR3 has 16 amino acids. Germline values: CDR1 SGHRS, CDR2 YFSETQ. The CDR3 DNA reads TGCGCCAGCAGCTTGGTAGCGGGACAGGGCGGTGAAAAACTGTTTTTT. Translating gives CASSLVAGQGGEKLFF.

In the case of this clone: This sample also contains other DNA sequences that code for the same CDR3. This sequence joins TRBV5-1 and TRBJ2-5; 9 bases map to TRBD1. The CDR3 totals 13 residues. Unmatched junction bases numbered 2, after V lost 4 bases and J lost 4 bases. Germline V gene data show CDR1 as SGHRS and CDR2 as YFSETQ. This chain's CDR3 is CASSRQGGETQYF. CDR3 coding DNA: TGCGCCAGCAGCCGACAGGGGGGAGAGACCCAGTACTTC.

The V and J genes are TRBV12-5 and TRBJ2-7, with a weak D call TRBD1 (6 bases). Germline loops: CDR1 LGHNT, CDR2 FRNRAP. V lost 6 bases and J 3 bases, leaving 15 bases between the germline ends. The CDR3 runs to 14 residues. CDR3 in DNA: TGTGCTAGTGGGGGCCGAGGACAGAACTACGAGCAGTACTTC. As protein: CASGGRGQNYEQYF. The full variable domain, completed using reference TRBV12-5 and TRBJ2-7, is DARVTQTPRHKVTEMGQEVTMRCQPILGHNTVFWYRQTMMQGLELLAYFRNRAPLDDSGMPKDRFSAEMPDATLATLKIQPSEPRDSAVYFCASGGRGQNYEQYFGPGTRLTVT.

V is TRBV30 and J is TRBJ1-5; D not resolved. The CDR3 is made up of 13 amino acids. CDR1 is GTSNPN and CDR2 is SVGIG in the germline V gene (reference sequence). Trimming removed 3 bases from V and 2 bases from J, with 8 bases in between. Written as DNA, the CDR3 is TGTGCCTGGAGGGTTTCGGGCAATCAGCCCCAGCATTTT. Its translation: CAWRVSGNQPQHF.

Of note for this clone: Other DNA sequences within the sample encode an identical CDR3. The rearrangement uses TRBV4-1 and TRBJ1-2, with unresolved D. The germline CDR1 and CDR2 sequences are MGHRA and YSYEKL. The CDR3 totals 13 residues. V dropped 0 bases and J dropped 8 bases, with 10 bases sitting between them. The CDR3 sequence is CASSQDGGYGYTF. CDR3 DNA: TGCGCCAGCAGCCAAGACGGAGGGTACGGCTACACCTTC.

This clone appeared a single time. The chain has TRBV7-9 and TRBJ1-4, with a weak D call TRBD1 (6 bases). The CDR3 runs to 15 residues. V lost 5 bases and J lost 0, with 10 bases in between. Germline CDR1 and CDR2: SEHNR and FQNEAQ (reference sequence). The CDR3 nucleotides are TGTGCCAGCAGCCCCGGACAGCCAACTAATGAAAAACTGTTTTTT. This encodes CASSPGQPTNEKLFF.

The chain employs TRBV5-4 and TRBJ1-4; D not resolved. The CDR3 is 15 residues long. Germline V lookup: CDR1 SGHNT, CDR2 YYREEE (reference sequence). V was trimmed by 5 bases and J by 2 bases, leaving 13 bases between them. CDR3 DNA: TGTGCCAGCAGGAGGGATCGGAGCACTAATGAAAAACTGTTTTTT. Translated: CASRRDRSTNEKLFF.

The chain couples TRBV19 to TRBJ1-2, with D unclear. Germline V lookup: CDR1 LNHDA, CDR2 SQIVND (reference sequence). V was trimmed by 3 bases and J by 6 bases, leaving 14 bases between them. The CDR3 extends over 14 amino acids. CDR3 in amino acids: CASSIPTARHGYTF. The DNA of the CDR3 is TGTGCCAGTAGTATTCCTACAGCTCGGCATGGCTACACCTTC.

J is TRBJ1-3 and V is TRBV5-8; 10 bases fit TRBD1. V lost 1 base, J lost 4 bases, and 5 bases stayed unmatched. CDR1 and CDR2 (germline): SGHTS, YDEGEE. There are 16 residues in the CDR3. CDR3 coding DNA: TGTGCCAGCAGCTTGCCCGGGACAGGGGCCGGAAACACCATATATTTT. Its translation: CASSLPGTGAGNTIYF.

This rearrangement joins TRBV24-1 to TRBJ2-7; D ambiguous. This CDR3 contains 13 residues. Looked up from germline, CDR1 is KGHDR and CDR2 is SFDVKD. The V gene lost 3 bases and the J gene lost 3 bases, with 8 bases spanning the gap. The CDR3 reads CATSDLDSYEQYF. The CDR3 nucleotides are TGTGCCACCAGTGATCTTGATAGCTACGAGCAGTACTTC.

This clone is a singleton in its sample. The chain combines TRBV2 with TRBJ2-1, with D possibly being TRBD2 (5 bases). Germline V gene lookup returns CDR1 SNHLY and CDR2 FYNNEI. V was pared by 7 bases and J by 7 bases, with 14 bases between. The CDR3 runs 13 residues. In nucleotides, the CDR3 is TGTGCCAGCACCGAGGGTGGCGGAAATGAGCAGTTCTTC. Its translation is CASTEGGGNEQFF.

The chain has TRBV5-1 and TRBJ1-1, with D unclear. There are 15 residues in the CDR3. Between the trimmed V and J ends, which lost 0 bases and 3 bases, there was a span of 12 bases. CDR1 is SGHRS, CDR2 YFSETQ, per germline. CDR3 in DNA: TGCGCCAGCAGCTTGGAAGGAAGAGGGTACACTGAAGCTTTCTTT. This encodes CASSLEGRGYTEAFF.

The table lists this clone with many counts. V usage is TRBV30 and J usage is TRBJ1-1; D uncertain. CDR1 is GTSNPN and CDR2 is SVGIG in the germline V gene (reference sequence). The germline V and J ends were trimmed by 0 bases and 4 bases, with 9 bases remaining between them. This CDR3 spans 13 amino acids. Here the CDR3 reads CAWSVFLGTEAFF. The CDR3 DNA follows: TGTGCCTGGAGTGTCTTTCTCGGCACTGAAGCTTTCTTT.

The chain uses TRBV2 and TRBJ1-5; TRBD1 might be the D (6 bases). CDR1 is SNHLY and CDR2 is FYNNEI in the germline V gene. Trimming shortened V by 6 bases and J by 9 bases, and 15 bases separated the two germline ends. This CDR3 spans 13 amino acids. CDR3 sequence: CASRVQGLGPQHF. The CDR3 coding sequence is TGTGCCAGCAGAGTACAGGGTTTGGGGCCCCAGCATTTT.

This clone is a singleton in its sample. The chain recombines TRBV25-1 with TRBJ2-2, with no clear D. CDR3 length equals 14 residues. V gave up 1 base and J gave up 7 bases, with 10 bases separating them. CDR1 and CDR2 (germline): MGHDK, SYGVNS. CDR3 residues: CASSEFVENGELFF. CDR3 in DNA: TGTGCCAGCAGTGAATTTGTAGAGAACGGGGAGCTGTTTTTT. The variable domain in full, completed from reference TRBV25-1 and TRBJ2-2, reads EADIYQTPRYLVIGTGKKITLECSQTMGHDKMYWYQQDPGMELHLIHYSYGVNSTEKGDLSSESTVSRIRTEHFPLTLESARPSHTSQYLCASSEFVENGELFFGEGSRLTVL.

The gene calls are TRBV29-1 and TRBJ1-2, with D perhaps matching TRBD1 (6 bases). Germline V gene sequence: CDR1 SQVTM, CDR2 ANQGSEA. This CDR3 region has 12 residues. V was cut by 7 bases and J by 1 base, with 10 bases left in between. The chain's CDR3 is CSDGQINYGYTF. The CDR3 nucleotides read TGCAGCGATGGACAGATTAACTATGGCTACACCTTC.

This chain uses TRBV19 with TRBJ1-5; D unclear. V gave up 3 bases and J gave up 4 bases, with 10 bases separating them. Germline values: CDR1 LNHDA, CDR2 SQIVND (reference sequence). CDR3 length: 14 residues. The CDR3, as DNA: TGTGCCAGTAGTATGTCAGGTCAGAATCAGCCCCAGCATTTT. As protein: CASSMSGQNQPQHF.

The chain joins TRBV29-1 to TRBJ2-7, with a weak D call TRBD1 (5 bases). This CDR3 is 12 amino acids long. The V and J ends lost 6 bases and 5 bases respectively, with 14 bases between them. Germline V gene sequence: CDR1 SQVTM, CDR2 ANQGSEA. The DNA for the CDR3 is TGCAGCGTCCGCTCCCCAGGGAACGAGCAGTACTTC. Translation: CSVRSPGNEQYF.

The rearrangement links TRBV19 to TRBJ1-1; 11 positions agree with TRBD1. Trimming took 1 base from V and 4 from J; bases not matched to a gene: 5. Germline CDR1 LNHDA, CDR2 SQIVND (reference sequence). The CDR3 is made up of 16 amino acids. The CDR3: CASSIAKGQGVTEAFF. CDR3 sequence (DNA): TGTGCCAGTAGTATAGCAAAGGGACAGGGGGTCACTGAAGCTTTCTTT.

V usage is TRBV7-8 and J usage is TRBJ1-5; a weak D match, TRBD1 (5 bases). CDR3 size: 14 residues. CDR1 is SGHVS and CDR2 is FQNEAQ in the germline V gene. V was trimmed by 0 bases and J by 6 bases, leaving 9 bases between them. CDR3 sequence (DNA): TGTGCCAGCAGCTTAGCCCGGCAGGGTCAGCCCCAGCATTTT. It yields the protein CASSLARQGQPQHF.

CDR3 loop: CASSLAGGTGELFF. As DNA, the CDR3 is TGTGCCAGCAGCTTAGCGGGGGGTACCGGGGAGCTGTTTTTT. The J gene is TRBJ2-2, the V gene TRBV7-9; possibly TRBD2 for D (6 bases). In germline, CDR1 is SEHNR, CDR2 FQNEAQ (reference sequence). Between the trimmed V and J ends, which lost 0 bases and 5 bases, there was a span of 7 bases. The CDR3 has 14 residues.

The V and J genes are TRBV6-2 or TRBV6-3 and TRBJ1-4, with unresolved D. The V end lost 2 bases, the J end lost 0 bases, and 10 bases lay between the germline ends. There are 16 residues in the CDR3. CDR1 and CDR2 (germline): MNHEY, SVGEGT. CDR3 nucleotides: TGTGCCAGCAGTTACGCCCGGTTGCCAACTAATGAAAAACTGTTTTTT. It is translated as CASSYARLPTNEKLFF.

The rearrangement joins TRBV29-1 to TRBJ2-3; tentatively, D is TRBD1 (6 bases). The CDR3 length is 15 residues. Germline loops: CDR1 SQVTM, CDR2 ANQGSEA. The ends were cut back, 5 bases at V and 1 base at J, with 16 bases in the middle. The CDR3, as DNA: TGCAGCGTTCGCAGTTGGGGGCTACGCACAGATACGCAGTATTTT. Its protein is CSVRSWGLRTDTQYF.

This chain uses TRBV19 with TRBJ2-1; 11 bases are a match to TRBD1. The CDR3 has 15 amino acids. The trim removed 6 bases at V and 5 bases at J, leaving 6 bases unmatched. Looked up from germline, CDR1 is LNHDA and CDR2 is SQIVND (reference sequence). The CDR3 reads CASSRTGGGNNEQFF. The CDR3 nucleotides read TGTGCCAGTAGCCGGACAGGGGGCGGGAACAATGAGCAGTTCTTC.

The CDR3: CASSVRTGSNSPLHF. The CDR3 region has the DNA TGTGCCAGCAGCGTTAGGACAGGGAGTAATTCACCCCTCCACTTT. This sequence joins TRBV9 and TRBJ1-6; 8 nucleotides align to TRBD1. Germline assignment: CDR1 SGDLS and CDR2 YYNGEE. The CDR3 runs to 15 residues. V dropped 2 bases and J dropped 6; count of bases not matched to a gene: 4.

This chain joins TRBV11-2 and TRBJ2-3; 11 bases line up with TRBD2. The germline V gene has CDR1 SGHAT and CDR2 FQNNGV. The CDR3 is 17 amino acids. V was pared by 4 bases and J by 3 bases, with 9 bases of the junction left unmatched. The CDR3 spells CASSSLLAGAPTDTQYF. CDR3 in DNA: TGTGCCAGCAGCTCTCTACTAGCGGGGGCCCCTACAGATACGCAGTATTTT.